These T cell receptor beta chains were read from a single sample in a study of T cell responses to AZD1222 COVID-19 vaccine. Some clones are missing from TCRdb's copy, which holds only in-frame ones; the method was immunoSEQ multiplex PCR. Altogether over 150,000 clones are present, about nine tenths being singletons, with the ten largest covering 1.5%. Sequencing used peripheral blood, obtained on day 0 of AZD1222 vaccination. These receptors came from an adult in good health. The CDR3 runs from the conserved cysteine through the conserved F or W. The D gene is left open where the match is weak. Clone size is shown for a subset of rows, as once, few, many or a class of expanded clone.

15	NA	TRBV7-9	TRBJ2-5	NA	CASSLPQTGEETQYF	TGTGCCAGCAGCTTACCCCAAACAGGCGAAGAGACCCAGTACTTC
13	NA	TRBV27	TRBJ1-1	TRBD1	CASSRKTGGAAFF	TGTGCCAGCAGTAGAAAAACAGGGGGCGCGGCTTTCTTT
14	once	TRBV6-5	TRBJ2-7	TRBD1	CASSYSGQGYEQYF	TGTGCCAGCAGTTACTCGGGACAGGGTTACGAGCAGTACTTC
13	NA	TRBV3-1/TRBV3-2	TRBJ1-1	TRBD1	CASSHPGGTEAFF	TGTGCCAGCAGCCACCCAGGGGGCACTGAAGCTTTCTTT
13	NA	TRBV18	TRBJ2-1	NA	CASSPGEDNEQFF	TGTGCCAGCTCACCAGGGGAGGATAATGAGCAGTTCTTC
12	NA	TRBV30	TRBJ2-5	TRBD2	CAWSAAGGAQYF	TGTGCCTGGAGTGCGGCGGGGGGGGCCCAGTACTTC
14	NA	TRBV10-1	TRBJ2-5	NA	CASPGTPNVETQYF	TGCGCCAGCCCAGGGACCCCAAACGTAGAGACCCAGTACTTC
14	few	TRBV5-6	TRBJ1-3	NA	CASSFRRAGNTIYF	TGTGCCAGCAGCTTCAGACGAGCTGGAAACACCATATATTTT
13	few	TRBV7-9	TRBJ1-2	NA	CASSPGQFYGYTF	TGTGCCAGCAGCCCCGGGCAGTTCTATGGCTACACCTTC
14	NA	TRBV9	TRBJ2-3	NA	CASSLGSNADTQYF	TGTGCCAGCAGCCTCGGGTCGAATGCAGATACGCAGTATTTT
14	NA	TRBV19	TRBJ1-2	NA	CAATPTGQNYGYTF	TGTGCCGCCACACCAACAGGACAGAACTATGGCTACACCTTC
14	NA	TRBV7-2	TRBJ1-3	NA	CASSLHINRDTIYF	TGTGCCAGCAGCTTACACATAAACAGGGACACCATATATTTT
14	NA	TRBV6-1	TRBJ1-1	NA	CASSDGGVNTEAFF	TGTGCCAGCAGTGACGGCGGAGTGAACACTGAAGCTTTCTTT
15	few	TRBV30	TRBJ1-2	NA	CAWRIRQAFNYGYTF	TGTGCCTGGAGAATTAGGCAAGCCTTTAACTATGGCTACACCTTC
16	NA	TRBV19	TRBJ1-1	NA	CASSPRPGPAGTEAFF	TGTGCCAGTAGCCCGCGACCGGGACCTGCGGGAACTGAAGCTTTCTTT
15	NA	TRBV6-2/TRBV6-3	TRBJ1-6	NA	CASSLHGAGNSPLHF	TGTGCCAGCAGCCTACACGGAGCGGGAAATTCACCCCTCCACTTT
13	NA	TRBV24-1	TRBJ1-4	TRBD1	CATRGQSTEKLFF	TGTGCCACCAGGGGACAGTCTACTGAAAAACTGTTTTTT
15	NA	TRBV19	TRBJ2-1	NA	CASSPPMATYNEQFF	TGTGCCAGTAGTCCACCCATGGCAACCTACAATGAGCAGTTCTTC
10	NA	TRBV20-1	TRBJ1-2	NA	CSASQNGYTF	TGCAGTGCTAGTCAAAATGGCTACACCTTC
15	NA	TRBV4-1	TRBJ1-1	NA	CASSQVGARTTEAFF	TGCGCCAGCAGCCAAGTTGGGGCGAGGACAACTGAAGCTTTCTTT
14	NA	TRBV5-6	TRBJ1-2	NA	CASSTPGQNYGYTF	TGTGCCAGCAGCACACCGGGACAAAACTATGGCTACACCTTC
15	once	TRBV24-1	TRBJ1-2	NA	CATSDGGGPGYGYTF	TGTGCCACCAGTGATGGTGGGGGGCCGGGCTATGGCTACACCTTC
17	once	TRBV5-1	TRBJ1-1	TRBD1	CASSLGMGTGLNTEAFF	TGCGCCAGCAGCTTGGGCATGGGGACAGGTTTGAACACTGAAGCTTTCTTT
14	NA	TRBV28	TRBJ1-1	TRBD1	CASSVQGRGTEAFF	TGTGCCAGCAGTGTACAGGGGAGAGGGACTGAAGCTTTCTTT
15	once	TRBV6-5	TRBJ1-5	NA	CASSSPGLNNQPQHF	TGTGCCAGCAGTTCTCCGGGCTTAAACAATCAGCCCCAGCATTTT
14	NA	TRBV5-6	TRBJ1-1	NA	CASSFRQSGTEAFF	TGTGCCAGCAGCTTCCGTCAATCGGGCACTGAAGCTTTCTTT
15	NA	TRBV5-1	TRBJ1-3	NA	CASSLNAGTGNTIYF	TGCGCCAGCAGCTTGAATGCGGGGACTGGAAACACCATATATTTT
18	NA	TRBV4-1	TRBJ2-2	TRBD2	CASSPPGLAGGLAGELFF	TGCGCCAGCAGCCCGCCGGGACTAGCGGGGGGGCTGGCCGGGGAGCTGTTTTTT
15	NA	TRBV27	TRBJ2-1	NA	CASSLFWGGTNEQFF	TGTGCCAGCAGTTTATTTTGGGGGGGCACAAATGAGCAGTTCTTC
17	NA	TRBV5-8	TRBJ2-7	TRBD1	CASSFIVYRQGSYEQYF	TGTGCCAGCAGCTTCATTGTCTATCGACAGGGCTCCTACGAGCAGTACTTC
15	NA	TRBV5-8	TRBJ1-3	TRBD1	CASSSEQGTGNTIYF	TGTGCCAGCAGCTCAGAACAGGGGACTGGAAACACCATATATTTT
13	NA	TRBV7-9	TRBJ2-2	NA	CASSLVDTGELFF	TGTGCCAGCAGCCTTGTAGACACCGGGGAGCTGTTTTTT
13	NA	TRBV5-1	TRBJ2-2	NA	CASSFSETGELFF	TGCGCCAGCAGCTTTAGCGAAACCGGGGAGCTGTTTTTT
15	NA	TRBV11-3	TRBJ1-6	NA	CASSPSGATFRPLHF	TGTGCCAGCAGCCCATCCGGGGCTACTTTCAGACCCCTCCACTTT
14	NA	TRBV28	TRBJ1-2	NA	CASSPTQGNYGYTF	TGTGCCAGCAGCCCCACCCAGGGTAACTATGGCTACACCTTC
13	NA	TRBV18	TRBJ2-5	TRBD1	CASSFGQGEAQYF	TGTGCCAGCTCATTCGGACAGGGTGAAGCCCAGTACTTC
15	few	TRBV4-2	TRBJ2-2	NA	CASSQDLERPGELFF	TGTGCCAGCAGCCAAGATCTTGAAAGGCCCGGGGAGCTGTTTTTT
11	NA	TRBV6-5	TRBJ1-6	NA	CASYKDTVHHF	TGTGCCAGTTATAAGGACACCGTCCACCACTTT
13	NA	TRBV6-5	TRBJ1-6	NA	CASSYSRGSPLHF	TGTGCCAGCAGTTACTCGAGGGGTTCACCCCTCCACTTT
13	NA	TRBV3-1/TRBV3-2	TRBJ1-1	NA	CASSPRMGTEAFF	TGTGCCAGCAGCCCTCGAATGGGAACGGAAGCTTTCTTT